This TCR beta chain is drawn from a study of T cell responses to AZD1222 COVID-19 vaccine. Study-wide points: Most donors were white British and more were female, and clonal diversity was possibly underestimated. Mapped onto spike, vaccine-associated CD4 TCRs spanned it and were dominant at 160-218 and 743-854.

Concerning this clone: The antigen remains undetermined.

TCRdb keeps only in-frame clones here, not all; method: immunoSEQ multiplex PCR. The sample shows 65,000 to 100,000 clones, 75% to 95% of them seen only once. Pooled together were second doses at about 4 or about 12 weeks. This receptor was identified in an adult who received the AZD1222 COVID-19 vaccine. Specimen: peripheral blood, collected 28 days after the second AZD1222 dose.

The CDR3 nucleotides read TGTGCCAGCAGCTTAGGGACAGGGGGCGAGTATGGCTACACCTTC. Its protein product is CASSLGTGGEYGYTF. The chain is built from TRBV7-2 and TRBJ1-2, with 11 positions matching TRBD1. The CDR3 is 15 amino acids. After removal of 1 base from V and 5 bases from J, the junction contained 3 bases not matched to a gene. Germline V lookup: CDR1 SGHTA, CDR2 FQGNSA.